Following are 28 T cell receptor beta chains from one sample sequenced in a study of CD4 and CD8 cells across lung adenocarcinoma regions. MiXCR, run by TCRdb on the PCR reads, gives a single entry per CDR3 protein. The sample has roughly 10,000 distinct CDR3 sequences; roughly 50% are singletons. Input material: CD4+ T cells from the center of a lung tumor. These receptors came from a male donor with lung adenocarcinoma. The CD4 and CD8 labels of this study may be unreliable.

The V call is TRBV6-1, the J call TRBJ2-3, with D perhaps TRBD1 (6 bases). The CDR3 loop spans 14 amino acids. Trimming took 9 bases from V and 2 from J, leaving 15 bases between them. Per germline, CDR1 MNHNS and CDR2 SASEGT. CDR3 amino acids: CASTWGPLTDTQYF. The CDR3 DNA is TGTGCCAGTACTTGGGGGCCCCTCACAGATACGCAGTATTTT.

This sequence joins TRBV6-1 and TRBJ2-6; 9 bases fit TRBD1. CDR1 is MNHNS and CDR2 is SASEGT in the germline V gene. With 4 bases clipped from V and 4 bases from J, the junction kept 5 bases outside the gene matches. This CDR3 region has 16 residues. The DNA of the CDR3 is TGTGCCAGCAGTGGCGGGACAGGGTCAGGGGCCAACGTCCTGACTTTC. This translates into CASSGGTGSGANVLTF.

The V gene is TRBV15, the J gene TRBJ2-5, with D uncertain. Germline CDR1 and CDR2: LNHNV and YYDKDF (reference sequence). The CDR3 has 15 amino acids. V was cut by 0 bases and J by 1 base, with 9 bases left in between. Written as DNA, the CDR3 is TGTGCCACCAGCAGAGATTTCGGGCCCCAAGAGACCCAGTACTTC. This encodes CATSRDFGPQETQYF.

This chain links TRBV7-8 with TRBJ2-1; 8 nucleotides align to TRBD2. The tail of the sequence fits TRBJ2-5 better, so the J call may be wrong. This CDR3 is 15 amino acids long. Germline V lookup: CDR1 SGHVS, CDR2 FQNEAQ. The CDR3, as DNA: TGTGCCAGCAGCTTAAGCGTGGAAACGGGGGGGGTCCAGTACTTC. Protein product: CASSLSVETGGVQYF.

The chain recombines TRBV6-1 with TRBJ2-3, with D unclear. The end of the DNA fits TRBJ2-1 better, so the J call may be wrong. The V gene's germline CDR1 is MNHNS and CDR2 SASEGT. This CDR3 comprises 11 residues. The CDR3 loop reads CASSTSAAQFF. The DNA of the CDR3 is TGTGCCAGCAGCACCTCAGCTGCGCAGTTCTTC.

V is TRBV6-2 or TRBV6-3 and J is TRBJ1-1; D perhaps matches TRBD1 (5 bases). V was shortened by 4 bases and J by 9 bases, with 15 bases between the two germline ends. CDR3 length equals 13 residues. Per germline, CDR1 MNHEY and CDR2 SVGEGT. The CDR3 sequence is CASSFIDSYQAFF. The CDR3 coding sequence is TGTGCCAGCAGTTTCATAGACAGTTACCAAGCTTTCTTT.

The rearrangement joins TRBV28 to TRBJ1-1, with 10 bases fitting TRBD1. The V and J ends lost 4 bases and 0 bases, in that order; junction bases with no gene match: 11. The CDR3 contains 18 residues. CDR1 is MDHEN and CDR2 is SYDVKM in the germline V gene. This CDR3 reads CASSSLSSTGGLNTEAFF. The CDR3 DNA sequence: TGTGCCAGCAGTTCCTTATCGTCGACAGGGGGCCTGAACACTGAAGCTTTCTTT.

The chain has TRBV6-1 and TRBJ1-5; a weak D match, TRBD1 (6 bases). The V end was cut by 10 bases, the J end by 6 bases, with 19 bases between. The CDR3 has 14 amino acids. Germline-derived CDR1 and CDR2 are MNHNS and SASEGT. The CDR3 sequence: CATQASGGIQPQHF. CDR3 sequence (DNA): TGTGCCACACAGGCGTCCGGGGGCATTCAGCCCCAGCATTTT.

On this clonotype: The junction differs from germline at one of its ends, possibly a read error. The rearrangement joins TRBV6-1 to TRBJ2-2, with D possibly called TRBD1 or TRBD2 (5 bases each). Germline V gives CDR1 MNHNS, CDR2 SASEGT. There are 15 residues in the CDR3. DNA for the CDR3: TGTGCCAGCAGTCCCAAGGATGTGAACACCGGGGCGCTGTTTTTT. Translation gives CASSPKDVNTGALFF.

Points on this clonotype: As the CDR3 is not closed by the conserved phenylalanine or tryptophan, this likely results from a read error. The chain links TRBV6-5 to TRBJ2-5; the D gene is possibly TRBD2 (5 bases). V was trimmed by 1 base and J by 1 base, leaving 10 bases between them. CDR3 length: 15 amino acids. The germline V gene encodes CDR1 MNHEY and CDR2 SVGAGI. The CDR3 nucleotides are TGTGCCAGCAGTTACTATAGCGTGCCCCAAGAGACCCAGTACCTC. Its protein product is CASSYYSVPQETQYL.

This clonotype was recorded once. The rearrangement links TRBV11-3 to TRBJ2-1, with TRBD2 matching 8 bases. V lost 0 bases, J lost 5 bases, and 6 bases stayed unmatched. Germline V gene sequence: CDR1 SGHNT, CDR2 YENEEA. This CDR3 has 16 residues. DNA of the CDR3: TGTGCCAGCAGCTTAGAATTTGGGACTAGTAACAATGAGCAGTTCTTC. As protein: CASSLEFGTSNNEQFF. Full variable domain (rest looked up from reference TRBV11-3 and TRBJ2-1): EAGVVQSPRYKIIEKKQPVAFWCNPISGHNTLYWYLQNLGQGPELLIRYENEEAVDDSQLPKDRFSAERLKGVDSTLKIQPAELGDSAVYLCASSLEFGTSNNEQFFGPGTRLTVL.

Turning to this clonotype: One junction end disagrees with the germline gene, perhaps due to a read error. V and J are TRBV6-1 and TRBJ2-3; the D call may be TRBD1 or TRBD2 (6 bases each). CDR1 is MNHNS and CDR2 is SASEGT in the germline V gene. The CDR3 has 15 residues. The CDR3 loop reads CAGSEGSRGPDTQYF. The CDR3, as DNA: TGTGCCGGGAGTGAGGGTAGCCGGGGGCCAGATACCCAGTATTTT.

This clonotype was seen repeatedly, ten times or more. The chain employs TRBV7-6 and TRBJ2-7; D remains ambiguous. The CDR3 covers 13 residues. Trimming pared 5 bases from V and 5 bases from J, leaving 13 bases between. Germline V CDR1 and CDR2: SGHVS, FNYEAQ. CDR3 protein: CASSLTGVHEQYF. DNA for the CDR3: TGTGCCAGCAGCCTGACTGGGGTCCACGAGCAGTACTTC.

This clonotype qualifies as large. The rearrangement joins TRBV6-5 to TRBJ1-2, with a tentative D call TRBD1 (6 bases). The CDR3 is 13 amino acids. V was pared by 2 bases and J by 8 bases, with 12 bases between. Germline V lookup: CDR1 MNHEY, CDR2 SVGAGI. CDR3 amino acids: CASSYGGPAGYTF. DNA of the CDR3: TGTGCCAGCAGTTACGGGGGGCCAGCGGGCTACACCTTC.

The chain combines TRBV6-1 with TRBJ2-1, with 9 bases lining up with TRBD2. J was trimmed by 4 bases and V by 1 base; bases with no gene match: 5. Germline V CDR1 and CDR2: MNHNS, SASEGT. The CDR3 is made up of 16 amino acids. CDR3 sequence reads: CASSEVLAGVYNEQFF. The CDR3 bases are TGTGCCAGCAGTGAAGTTTTAGCGGGAGTTTACAATGAGCAGTTCTTC.

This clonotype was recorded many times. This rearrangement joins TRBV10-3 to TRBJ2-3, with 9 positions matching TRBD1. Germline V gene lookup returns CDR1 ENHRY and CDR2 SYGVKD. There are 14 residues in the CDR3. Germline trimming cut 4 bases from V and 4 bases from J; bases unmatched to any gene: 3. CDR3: CAISVNRGPDTQYF. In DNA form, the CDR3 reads TGTGCCATCAGTGTTAACAGGGGGCCAGATACGCAGTATTTT.

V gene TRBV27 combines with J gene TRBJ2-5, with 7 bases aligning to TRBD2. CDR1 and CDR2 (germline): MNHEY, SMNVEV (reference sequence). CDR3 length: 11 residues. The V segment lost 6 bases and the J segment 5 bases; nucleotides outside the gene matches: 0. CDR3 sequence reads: CASRAGETQYF. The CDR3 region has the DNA TGTGCCAGCAGAGCGGGGGAGACCCAGTACTTC.

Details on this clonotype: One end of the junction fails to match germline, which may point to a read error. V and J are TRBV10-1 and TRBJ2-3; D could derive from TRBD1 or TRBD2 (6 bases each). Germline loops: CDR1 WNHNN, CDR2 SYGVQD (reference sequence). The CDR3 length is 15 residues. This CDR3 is CAGRHGGLGPETQYF. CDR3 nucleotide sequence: TGCGCCGGGAGGCACGGGGGCCTTGGCCCAGAGACGCAGTACTTT.

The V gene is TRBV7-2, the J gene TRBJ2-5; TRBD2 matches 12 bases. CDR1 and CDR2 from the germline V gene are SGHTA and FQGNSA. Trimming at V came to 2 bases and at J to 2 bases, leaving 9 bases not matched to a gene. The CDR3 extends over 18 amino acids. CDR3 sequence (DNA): TGTGCCAGCAGCTTATTCCCTCGGACTAGCGGGATTCAAGAGACCCAGTACTTC. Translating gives CASSLFPRTSGIQETQYF. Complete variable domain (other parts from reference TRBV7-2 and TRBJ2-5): GAGVSQSPSNKVTEKGKDVELRCDPISGHTALYWYRQSLGQGLEFLIYFQGNSAPDKSGLPSDRFSAERTGGSVSTLTIQRTQQEDSAVYLCASSLFPRTSGIQETQYFGPGTRLLVL.

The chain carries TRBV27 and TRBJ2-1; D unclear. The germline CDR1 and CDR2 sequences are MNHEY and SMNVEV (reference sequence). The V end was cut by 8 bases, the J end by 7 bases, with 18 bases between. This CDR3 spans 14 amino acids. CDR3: CASLRSAGANEQFF. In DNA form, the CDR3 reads TGTGCCAGCCTACGTTCGGCAGGAGCTAATGAGCAGTTCTTC.

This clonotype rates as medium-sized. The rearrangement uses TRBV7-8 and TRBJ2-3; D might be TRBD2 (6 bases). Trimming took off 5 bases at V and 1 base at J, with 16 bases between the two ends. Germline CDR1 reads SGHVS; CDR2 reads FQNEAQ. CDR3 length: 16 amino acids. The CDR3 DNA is TGTGCCAGCAGCCTCGAGCGTTCGGGAGGCACAGATACGCAGTATTTT. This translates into CASSLERSGGTDTQYF. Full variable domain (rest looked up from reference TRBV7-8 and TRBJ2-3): GAGVSQSPRYKVAKRGQDVALRCDPISGHVSLFWYQQALGQGPEFLTYFQNEAQLDKSGLPSDRFFAERPEGSVSTLKIQRTQQEDSAVYLCASSLERSGGTDTQYFGPGTRLTVL.

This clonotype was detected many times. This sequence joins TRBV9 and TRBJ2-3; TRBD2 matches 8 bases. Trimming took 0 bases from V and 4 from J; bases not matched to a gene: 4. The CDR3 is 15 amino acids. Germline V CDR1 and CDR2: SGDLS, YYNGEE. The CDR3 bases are TGTGCCAGCAGCGTAGCTGGACTAGCTGCAGATACGCAGTATTTT. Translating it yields CASSVAGLAADTQYF.

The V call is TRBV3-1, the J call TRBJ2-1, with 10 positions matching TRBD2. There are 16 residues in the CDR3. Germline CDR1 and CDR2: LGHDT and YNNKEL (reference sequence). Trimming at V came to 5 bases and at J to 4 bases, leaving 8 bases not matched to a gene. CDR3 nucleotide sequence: TGTGCCAGCAGCTCACATAGGACTAGCGGTTACAATGAGCAGTTCTTC. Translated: CASSSHRTSGYNEQFF.

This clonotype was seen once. The CDR3 loop is CASTTGGALPVGEQYF. The CDR3, as DNA: TGTGCCAGCACCACCGGGGGAGCCCTCCCTGTGGGTGAGCAGTATTTT. The J gene is TRBJ2-3, the V gene TRBV6-2 or TRBV6-3, with TRBD2 as a possible D gene (6 bases). CDR1 MNHEY and CDR2 SVGEGT come from the germline V gene. The CDR3 covers 16 residues. The V end was cut by 7 bases, the J end by 11 bases, with 28 bases between.

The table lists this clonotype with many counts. In DNA, the CDR3 is TGTGCCAGCAGTTACGGGGGGACTAACTATGGCTACACCTTC. This encodes CASSYGGTNYGYTF. This chain joins TRBV12-3 or TRBV12-4 and TRBJ1-2; TRBD1 might be the D (5 bases). Trimming removed 4 bases from V and 0 bases from J, with 9 bases in between. This CDR3 is 14 amino acids long.

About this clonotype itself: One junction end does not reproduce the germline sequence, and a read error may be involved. Here the CDR3 reads CASRRAETPMQYF. The CDR3 DNA follows: TGTGCCAGCAGGAGGGCGGAAACCCCTATGCAGTATTTC. V usage is TRBV6-8 and J usage is TRBJ2-4; a weak D match, TRBD2 (5 bases). The germline V gene has CDR1 MNHGY and CDR2 SAAAGT. CDR3 length: 13 amino acids.

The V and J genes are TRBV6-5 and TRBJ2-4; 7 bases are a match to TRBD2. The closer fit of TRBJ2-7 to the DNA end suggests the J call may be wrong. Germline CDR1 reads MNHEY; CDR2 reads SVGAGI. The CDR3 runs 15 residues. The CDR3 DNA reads TGTGCCAGCAGTTACTCGTCGGGAGGCTCCTACGAGCAGTACTTC. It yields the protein CASSYSSGGSYEQYF.

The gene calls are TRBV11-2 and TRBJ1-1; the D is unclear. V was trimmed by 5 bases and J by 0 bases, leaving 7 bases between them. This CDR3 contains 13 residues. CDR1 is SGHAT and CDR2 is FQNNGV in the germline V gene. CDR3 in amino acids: CASSANMNTEAFF. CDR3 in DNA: TGTGCCAGCAGCGCGAACATGAACACTGAAGCTTTCTTT.